This record looks at one TCR delta chain sequence and its context. Which antigen it targets is not known. A single base separates this from a much larger clone, so it may be a read error. Within the sample, other DNA sequences also encode this same CDR3. This specimen comes from a study of gammadelta T cells in human blood (TCRdb year 2020). What the authors observed across the whole study: The study reported that microbial exposure appeared to drive polyclonal expansion of innate gamma-delta T cells immediately after birth.

The library was prepared using RT-PCR. The sequencer listed for this sample is Illumina MiSeq. Via CATT, TCRdb reprocessed the public reads, and rows with identical DNA were then joined. The sample data list about 800 delta-chain clones, and 52% of these were observed just once. Clones ranked in the top ten supply around 27% of the sample. Spanning cysteine to phenylalanine, the CDR3 consists of 20 amino acids. Left in the record is the CDR3 DNA by itself, 60 bases read in frame from the first base. According to the germline V gene, CDR1 reads GEAIGNYY and CDR2 reads EKD. The TCR sequence derives from a human donor. The rearranged segments are TRDV2 and TRDJ3; 11 middle bases align to TRDD3. Sequencing was carried out using Vgamma9Vdelta2 gamma-delta T cells from infant blood. This receptor carries the CDR3 CACDGWGIPPSSWDTRQMFF. The sequenced DNA: TGTGCCTGTGACGGCTGGGGGATACCTCCGAGCTCCTGGGACACACGACAGATGTTTTTC.